This TCR beta chain was captured in a study of CD8+ T cells in alopecia areata (dated by TCRdb to the late 2010s). For the study in its entirety: The study used high-throughput TCRbeta sequencing to examine T cell clonal expansion in alopecia areata, in both the C3H/HeJ mouse model and human patients. Scalp tissue and sorted CD4+ and CD8+ peripheral blood T cells from patchy and totalis/universalis alopecia areata patients and from healthy controls were covered by human TCRbeta sequencing. immunoSEQ multiplex PCR using 35 Vbeta forward primers and 13 Jbeta reverse primers was used to amplify TCRbeta CDR3 regions. RNA came from the PAXgene miRNA kit for fixed scalp, the miRNeasy kit for PBMCs, and the RNeasy kit for mouse skin. Clonality in the scalp was compared among normal scalp (n=4), patchy alopecia areata scalp (n=8), and alopecia totalis/universalis scalp (n=8).

The receptor library was made with the immunoSEQ multiplex PCR assay. For TCR sequencing, RNA was extracted from every sample and reverse transcribed into cDNA to serve as template. SuperScript III was used for first-strand cDNA synthesis, primed with a 2:1 mix of oligo-dT and random hexamers. A synthetic immune receptor repertoire was used to assess amplification bias, and residual bias was removed computationally. In the paper's pipeline: After raw reads were preprocessed to remove errors, the CDR3 was defined following IMGT conventions as running from the conserved cysteine to phenylalanine. Clonality was computed as 1 minus the Shannon entropy, with the entropy normalized by log2 of the number of productive unique TCRs. Whether scalp clones were CD4 or CD8 was inferred by matching scalp TCRbeta sequences against CD4 and CD8 repertoires sorted from blood. TCRdb's version of the immuneACCESS table is confined to in-frame rearrangements and falls short of the full clone set. An unresolved V gene accounts for under half of the shortfall where checked; the remainder is of unknown origin. The V and J calls and the clone size are those of that table, but D and trimming were determined from the DNA. Here the sample has 34,000 or so clones; roughly 53% occur a single time. Around 38% of the sample comes from the top ten.

Overall results and qualifications from the work: Lesional scalp, especially in alopecia totalis/universalis, showed higher clonality and more expanded CD8+ clones than normal scalp, suggesting antigenic drive. Compared with mice, TCR sequences shared between patients were less clear, possibly partly because of HLA diversity across the patient population. Unlike mouse skin, where gammadelta T cells dominate, normal human skin contains resident alphabeta T cells that get sequenced too, which complicates analysis of the scalp TCR repertoire.

Lesional scalp punch biopsies and peripheral blood were collected from alopecia areata patients. After PBMCs were isolated by density centrifugation and stained for CD3, CD4 and CD8, a FACSAria was used to sort CD4+ and CD8+ T cells. Untreated alopecia areata patients were recruited as part of a multicenter biomarker study. For roughly five biomarker-study patients, blood CD8+ T cells were further sorted into NKG2D-low and NKG2D-high fractions. Comments on this clone: Its target antigen remains unknown. No base qualities exist here, and no much larger clone lies one base off it.

The source of this sequence is a human donor with alopecia areata. Sequencing input: NKG2D-high CD8+ T cells sorted from blood. The sample's cell subset or site label, decoded: sorted CD8+ NKG2D-high blood T cells.

The DNA is as follows: TGTGCCAGCAGCGGGGACGCCAGCGTCGTACTCAATGAGCAGTTCTTC. Translated, it gives CASSGDASVVLNEQFF. This sequence uses TRBV2 and TRBJ2-1; the D segment may tentatively be TRBD1 or TRBD2, each giving 5 matched bases. There are 16 amino acids in the CDR3, from cysteine to phenylalanine inclusive. Only CDR3 DNA is held: 48 bases, read in frame from base 1. Reading the germline V gene gives CDR1 SNHLY and CDR2 FYNNEI. Between the V and J ends, shortened by 6 bases and 6 bases respectively, the junction contains 21 bases.